Given below is one TCR beta chain in context. What it binds is not known. The PCR contained 60 Vbeta and 13 Jbeta primers. The assay was immunoSEQ multiplex PCR, and TCRdb's table has in-frame clones only and misses some. The sample holds around 140,000 clones, around 78% seen once. The data were taken from a study of cytomegalovirus exposure and HLA in healthy donors. General study results and limits: Upon later analysis, TCR association rates were observed to vary by HLA locus, being highest for DRB1 and lowest for HLA-C. The authors enumerated some 160 TCR beta chains as linked to cytomegalovirus. Segments of the TCR beta V type were, in most cases, productive about 87% or about 30% of the time in an earlier analysis. A later analysis showed HLA-associated TCR beta chains outstripping equally common others in clonal expansion.

Germline V gene data show CDR1 as LNHDA and CDR2 as SQIVND (reference sequence). Trimming took 6 bases from V and 0 from J, leaving 11 bases between them. This CDR3 has 14 residues. The receptor's source is a woman aged 18-30 years in good health and CMV-seropositive. Sequenced: PBMCs. This chain uses TRBV19 with TRBJ1-2; possibly TRBD1 for D (5 bases). CDR3 in amino acids: CASSVEGTNYGYTF. The DNA of the CDR3 is TGTGCCAGTAGCGTGGAGGGGACTAACTATGGCTACACCTTC.